This paragraph covers one T cell receptor beta chain sequence. As yet, its antigen is unknown. The CDR3 has 17 amino acids. J lost 7 bases, V lost 2 bases, and 8 bases had no gene match. Per the germline V gene, CDR1 is SGHAT and CDR2 is FQNNGV. These data come from a study of shared clonotypes between healthy human individuals. At the level of the study: A couple of women and a few men aged 18 to 49 made up the donors. Findings and caveats of the study: For naive CD4 cells, 4.5% to 6.5% of clonotypes were shared across a handful of donors. Naive subsets, compared against memory subsets, generally had larger estimated richness values.

Authors' processing steps: Junction-only immunoSEQ data arrived without quality scores, meaning filtering differed. Clones were read by immunoSEQ multiplex PCR, and TCRdb kept only the in-frame ones, dropping some. Clonal size and the V and J genes are those of that table, whereas D and trimming came from the DNA. The table includes under 850,000 clones, roughly 72% detected once. The sample taken for sequencing was memory CD4+ T cells sorted from blood. Indicated subset: CD45RA-negative fraction. The chain combines TRBV11-2 with TRBJ2-2; 12 bases align to TRBD2. This TCR came from a young woman in good health. The CDR3 region is CASSLITSGRMGGELFF. CDR3 nucleotide sequence: TGTGCCAGCAGCTTAATAACTAGCGGGAGGATGGGCGGGGAGCTGTTTTTT. The complete variable domain, with remaining parts taken from reference TRBV11-2 and TRBJ2-2, reads EAGVAQSPRYKIIEKRQSVAFWCNPISGHATLYWYQQILGQGPKLLIQFQNNGVVDDSQLPKDRFSAERLKGVDSTLKIQPAKLEDSAVYLCASSLITSGRMGGELFFGEGSRLTVL.